This T cell receptor beta chain was profiled in a study of T cells after somatic rescue of genetic block. Trimming pared 4 bases from V and 2 bases from J, leaving 18 bases between. The germline V gene has CDR1 SGHNT and CDR2 YYREEE (reference sequence). The CDR3 runs 16 residues. Profiling relied on immunoSEQ multiplex PCR, and the TCRdb table lists in-frame clones only, not all of them. The data show tens of thousands of clones, approximately 90% seen once. Material: peripheral blood mononuclear cells (PBMCs). The chain is built from TRBV5-4 and TRBJ2-5; the D gene is possibly TRBD1 (6 bases). The TCR sequence derives from a man aged 25-40 years. As DNA, the CDR3 is TGTGCCAGCAGCACAGGGAATCTTCTCCAACAAGAGACCCAGTACTTC. It specifies CASSTGNLLQQETQYF.